This T cell receptor beta chain was recovered during a study of blood T cell repertoires in COVID-19. Study context: The analysed material was cDNA or gDNA that came from T cells, B-cell-depleted T cells, or PBMCs.

Libraries were prepared by immunoSEQ multiplex PCR; TCRdb keeps only in-frame clonotypes and omits some of them. The data contain roughly 320,000 clones, more than 85% of them seen just once; the ten biggest clones take up around 1.4%. This CDR3 region has 15 residues. Germline CDR1 reads SGHVS; CDR2 reads FQNEAQ. V was pared by 1 base and J by 6 bases, with 2 bases of the junction left unmatched. The sequence came from a man between 65 and 85 years old with acute or convalescent COVID-19. The chain carries TRBV7-8 and TRBJ2-2, with 10 nucleotides matching TRBD2. The sample consisted of peripheral blood. The CDR3: CASSLVSGGPGELFF. The CDR3 coding sequence is TGTGCCAGCAGCTTAGTTAGCGGGGGGCCCGGGGAGCTGTTTTTT. Drawing the rest from reference TRBV7-8 and TRBJ2-2, the complete variable domain is GAGVSQSPRYKVAKRGQDVALRCDPISGHVSLFWYQQALGQGPEFLTYFQNEAQLDKSGLPSDRFFAERPEGSVSTLKIQRTQQEDSAVYLCASSLVSGGPGELFFGEGSRLTVL.